This is a list of T cell receptor beta chains from one sample in a study of CD8 T cells in ankylosing spondylitis. In TCRdb, the 5' RACE reads were re-called with MiXCR into one record per CDR3 protein. Among some 330,000 distinct CDR3 sequences listed, less than 9.5% were seen once. The sample comprised blood, either unsorted or a sorted T cell fraction (not recorded which). These receptors were taken from a male donor with ankylosing spondylitis. Each CDR3 is given with its conserved first and last residue. Each record gives: V gene, D gene, J gene, clone size, CDR3 protein, CDR3 DNA. D genes are given only for firm matches. Clone size is given for some rows only: seen once, a few or many times, or a class if the clone is expanded.

>TRBV27|-|TRBJ2-7|-
CASSSPQSKEQYF
TGTGCCAGCAGTTCCCCCCAGAGTAAAGAGCAGTACTTC
>TRBV5-5|-|TRBJ1-4|many
CASSPRATNEKLFF
TGTGCCAGCAGCCCTCGCGCAACTAATGAAAAACTGTTTTTT
>TRBV7-2|TRBD1|TRBJ2-7|many
CASSLNRGHYEQYF
TGTGCCAGCAGCTTAAACAGGGGGCACTACGAGCAGTACTTC
>TRBV9|-|TRBJ2-3|many
CASSSSMGLSGNTQYF
TGTGCCAGCAGTTCTTCCATGGGACTTTCGGGGAATACGCAGTATTTT
>TRBV18|-|TRBJ1-4|-
CASSAESAELFF
TGTGCCAGCTCGGCCGAATCCGCGGAACTGTTTTTT
>TRBV12-3/TRBV12-4|-|TRBJ2-2|-
CASSFSGVTGELFF
TGTGCCAGCAGTTTCTCAGGCGTCACCGGGGAGCTGTTTTTT
>TRBV18|-|TRBJ2-1|-
CASSPRVHEQFF
TGTGCCAGCTCACCAAGGGTGCATGAGCAGTTCTTC
>TRBV20-1|TRBD2|TRBJ2-7|few
CSARDYTSGTHEQYF
TGCAGTGCTAGAGATTACACTAGCGGCACCCACGAGCAGTACTTC
>TRBV20-1|TRBD2|TRBJ2-3|few
CSAPPGERLAGTDTQYF
TGCAGTGCTCCTCCCGGGGAAAGACTAGCGGGCACAGATACGCAGTATTTT
>TRBV28|-|TRBJ2-2|many
CASSMVLTGELFF
TGTGCCAGCAGCATGGTCCTCACCGGGGAGCTGTTTTTT
>TRBV12-3/TRBV12-4|-|TRBJ2-5|many
CASSHGWETQYF
TGTGCCAGCAGCCACGGATGGGAGACCCAGTACTTC
>TRBV5-6|TRBD2|TRBJ2-3|many
CASSFTLAEFTDTQYF
TGTGCCAGCAGCTTTACGCTAGCGGAGTTCACAGATACGCAGTATTTT
>TRBV5-1|TRBD2|TRBJ2-3|-
CASSSLAGSDTQYF
TGCGCCAGCAGCTCACTAGCGGGATCAGATACGCAGTATTTT
>TRBV6-5|-|TRBJ2-7|many
CASSLGNYEQYF
TGTGCCAGCAGCCTCGGAAACTACGAGCAGTACTTC
>TRBV2|-|TRBJ1-1|many
CASENPQGLNTEAFF
TGTGCCAGCGAAAACCCGCAGGGGCTGAACACTGAAGCTTTCTTT
>TRBV5-1|-|TRBJ1-6|-
CASSLGADSPLHF
TGCGCCAGCTCTCTCGGGGCCGATTCACCCCTCCACTTT
>TRBV24-1|-|TRBJ2-6|many
CATSDSALDTFSGANVLTF
TGTGCCACCAGTGATTCGGCCCTCGACACGTTCTCTGGGGCCAACGTCCTGACTTTC
>TRBV4-2|TRBD2|TRBJ2-7|few
CASSQDPSGRLYEQYF
TGTGCCAGCAGCCAAGATCCTAGCGGGAGGCTCTACGAGCAGTACTTC
>TRBV19|-|TRBJ1-2|-
CASSTRRPYYGYTF
TGTGCCAGTAGTACCAGGCGCCCGTACTATGGCTACACCTTC
>TRBV5-1|-|TRBJ2-1|-
CASSRPGPRGEQFF
TGCGCCAGCAGCCGGCCTGGACCGCGTGGGGAGCAGTTCTTC
>TRBV5-5|-|TRBJ2-3|few
CASSFSTALDTQYF
TGTGCCAGCAGCTTCAGTACGGCCTTAGATACGCAGTATTTT
>TRBV6-5|TRBD1|TRBJ1-2|few
CASSYTLRDRGYGYTF
TGTGCCAGCAGTTACACGCTCCGGGACAGGGGATATGGCTACACCTTC
>TRBV18|TRBD1|TRBJ2-5|-
CASSPGQGEQETQYF
TGTGCCAGCTCACCAGGACAGGGTGAACAGGAGACCCAGTACTTC
>TRBV5-1|TRBD1|TRBJ1-5|few
CASSKTGAGNQPQHF
TGCGCCAGCAGCAAAACAGGGGCTGGCAATCAGCCCCAGCATTTT
>TRBV7-8|TRBD1|TRBJ1-1|-
CASSIYGQGTEAFF
TGTGCCAGCAGCATCTACGGACAGGGGACTGAAGCTTTCTTT
>TRBV2|-|TRBJ2-7|once
CASETWYEQYF
TGTGCCAGCGAGACATGGTACGAGCAGTACTTC
>TRBV6-1|-|TRBJ1-1|-
CASTPGRGVNTEAFF
TGTGCCAGCACCCCGGGGCGGGGCGTGAACACTGAAGCTTTCTTT
>TRBV19|-|TRBJ2-1|many
CASSIWGTEQFF
TGTGCCAGTAGTATTTGGGGAACTGAGCAGTTCTTC
>TRBV24-1|-|TRBJ2-5|few
CATSDSPGEAETQYF
TGTGCCACCAGTGATTCCCCGGGGGAGGCAGAGACCCAGTACTTC
>TRBV20-1|-|TRBJ2-1|few
CSAPTGPGDNEQFF
TGCAGTGCTCCAACAGGGCCAGGGGACAATGAGCAGTTCTTC
>TRBV6-1|TRBD1|TRBJ1-2|few
CAQRQGNYGYTF
TGTGCCCAACGACAGGGGAACTATGGCTACACCTTC
>TRBV11-3|-|TRBJ1-1|few
CASTQPEFTEAFF
TGTGCCAGCACCCAGCCAGAATTTACTGAAGCTTTCTTT
>TRBV27|TRBD1|TRBJ1-5|-
CASNPGQSYSNQPQHF
TGTGCCAGCAACCCGGGACAGAGCTATAGCAATCAGCCCCAGCATTTT
>TRBV5-6|-|TRBJ2-2|few
CASSFRDLNTGELFF
TGTGCCAGCAGCTTTCGAGACTTAAACACCGGGGAGCTGTTTTTT
>TRBV4-1|-|TRBJ2-1|few
CASSPGHAGSYNEQFF
TGCGCCAGCAGCCCGGGTCACGCTGGATCCTACAATGAGCAGTTCTTC
>TRBV24-1|-|TRBJ2-1|-
CATSRGGTEEQFF
TGTGCCACCAGCCGAGGGGGGACTGAGGAGCAGTTCTTC
>TRBV6-1|-|TRBJ1-5|-
CASSEAHRVGNQPQHF
TGTGCCAGCAGTGAAGCCCACAGGGTAGGGAATCAGCCCCAGCATTTT
>TRBV5-6|-|TRBJ1-2|few
CASSLALTAYGYTF
TGTGCCAGCAGCTTGGCCTTGACAGCCTATGGCTACACCTTC
>TRBV5-1|TRBD1|TRBJ1-1|few
CASSLRQGQNTEAFF
TGCGCCAGCAGCTTGCGACAGGGACAGAACACTGAAGCTTTCTTT
>TRBV5-1|-|TRBJ2-1|few
CASSLTDPGSNEQFF
TGCGCCAGCAGCTTAACGGACCCGGGATCCAATGAGCAGTTCTTC
>TRBV27|-|TRBJ2-3|few
CASSRQSRTGTDTQYF
TGTGCCAGCAGCCGACAGTCCAGGACTGGCACAGATACGCAGTATTTT
>TRBV5-6|-|TRBJ1-1|many
CASSLVAGETEAFF
TGTGCCAGCAGCTTGGTGGCAGGGGAAACTGAAGCTTTCTTT
>TRBV28|TRBD1|TRBJ2-6|-
CASSRTGVRANVLTF
TGTGCCAGCAGTCGGACAGGGGTTAGGGCCAACGTCCTGACTTTC